Listed below are T cell receptor beta chains from one sample, sequenced in a study of T cell changes during pregnancy in multiple sclerosis. Libraries were prepared by immunoSEQ multiplex PCR; TCRdb keeps only in-frame clonotypes and omits some of them. This sample has tens of thousands of clones, with around 89% found just once. The sample in question was CD8+ T cells from peripheral blood mononuclear cells, obtained in the first trimester of pregnancy. The receptors originated from a female donor with multiple sclerosis, enrolled in a pregnancy study. Each CDR3 is given with its conserved first and last residue. The order of the fields is D gene, J gene, V gene, clone size, CDR3 protein, CDR3 DNA. D genes are given only for firm matches. Size is stated for part of the rows, as once, few or many counts, or as a class when the clone is expanded.

>-|TRBJ2-7|TRBV4-3|-
CASSQGTAPPYEQYF
TGCGCCAGCAGCCAAGGGACAGCTCCTCCGTACGAGCAGTACTTC
>TRBD1|TRBJ1-2|TRBV7-2|-
CASRPAGTGGSGGYTF
TGTGCCAGCAGACCTGCCGGGACAGGGGGCTCCGGTGGCTACACCTTC
>TRBD2|TRBJ2-5|TRBV7-9|-
CASSSLAGGIQETQYF
TGTGCCAGCAGCTCCTTAGCGGGAGGGATCCAAGAGACCCAGTACTTC
>-|TRBJ1-2|TRBV6-5|-
CASSVASGAGGYTF
TGTGCCAGCAGCGTCGCATCCGGGGCGGGGGGCTACACCTTC
>TRBD2|TRBJ2-1|TRBV15|-
CATSIGLAEGNEQFF
TGTGCCACCAGCATCGGACTAGCGGAGGGGAATGAGCAGTTCTTC
>TRBD2|TRBJ2-7|TRBV27|-
CASSLSGGRKYEQYF
TGTGCCAGCAGCCTATCCGGCGGGAGGAAGTACGAGCAGTACTTC
>TRBD2|TRBJ2-5|TRBV9|-
CASSKTTGTRAPLDGTQYF
TGTGCCAGCAGCAAAACAACCGGGACTAGGGCACCCCTAGACGGGACCCAGTACTTC
>-|TRBJ2-5|TRBV7-9|-
CASSLVAGKETQYF
TGTGCCAGCAGCTTAGTCGCAGGGAAAGAGACCCAGTACTTC
>TRBD2|TRBJ2-1|TRBV28|-
CASSTRTSGAHYNEQFF
TGTGCCAGCAGTACACGGACTAGCGGGGCCCACTACAATGAGCAGTTCTTC
>TRBD2|TRBJ2-5|TRBV19|-
CASSAREGETQYF
TGTGCCAGTAGTGCCCGGGAGGGAGAGACCCAGTACTTC
>-|TRBJ2-2|TRBV7-9|-
CASIGVWSTGELFF
TGTGCCAGCATCGGGGTTTGGAGCACCGGGGAGCTGTTTTTT
>-|TRBJ1-1|TRBV5-5|few
CASSLAWRAGNTEAFF
TGTGCCAGCAGCTTGGCCTGGAGGGCAGGGAACACTGAAGCTTTCTTT
>TRBD2|TRBJ2-7|TRBV7-9|-
CASWGGTTPYEQYF
TGTGCCAGCTGGGGGGGGACTACTCCCTACGAGCAGTACTTC
>-|TRBJ1-2|TRBV13|once
CASSLRGLSPRGINGYTF
TGTGCCAGCAGCTTAAGAGGGTTGAGCCCAAGAGGGATTAATGGCTACACCTTC
>TRBD2|TRBJ2-7|TRBV2|-
CASKTSDSYEQYF
TGTGCCAGCAAGACTAGCGACTCCTACGAGCAGTACTTC
>-|TRBJ1-1|TRBV4-2|-
CASSLDHTNTEAFF
TGTGCCAGCAGCCTCGATCACACGAACACTGAAGCTTTCTTT
>-|TRBJ2-7|TRBV7-9|-
CASSHENSYEQYF
TGTGCCAGCAGCCACGAGAACTCCTACGAGCAGTACTTC
>-|TRBJ2-2|TRBV7-6|-
CATSLGTAGELFF
TGTGCCACTAGCTTAGGGACTGCCGGGGAGCTGTTTTTT
>TRBD2|TRBJ2-1|TRBV7-9|-
CASSSGLAGSSYNEQFF
TGTGCCAGCAGCTCGGGACTAGCGGGATCCTCCTACAATGAGCAGTTCTTC
>TRBD1|TRBJ1-2|TRBV5-6|-
CASSLTGGSIYGYTF
TGTGCCAGCAGCTTGACAGGGGGTTCCATCTATGGCTACACCTTC
>TRBD1|TRBJ2-1|TRBV6-5|-
CASSSTGTGFEQFF
TGTGCCAGCAGTTCTACGGGGACAGGCTTTGAGCAGTTCTTC
>TRBD1|TRBJ2-2|TRBV13|few
CASSYGQGRNTGELFF
TGTGCCAGCAGCTACGGACAGGGAAGAAACACCGGGGAGCTGTTTTTT
>TRBD2|TRBJ2-1|TRBV7-9|-
CASWREGNEQFF
TGTGCCAGTTGGCGGGAGGGTAATGAGCAGTTCTTC
>TRBD1|TRBJ2-1|TRBV9|-
CASSVGDRASEQFF
TGTGCCAGCAGCGTAGGGGACAGGGCTTCTGAGCAGTTCTTC
>-|TRBJ2-1|TRBV23-1|-
CASSQRILEIREQFF
TGCGCCAGCAGTCAGCGGATACTAGAGATCAGGGAGCAGTTCTTC
>-|TRBJ2-7|TRBV4-2|-
CASSQDEGDNSYEQYF
TGTGCCAGCAGCCAAGATGAGGGAGACAACTCCTACGAGCAGTACTTC
>-|TRBJ2-7|TRBV29-1|once
CSVRDSYEQYF
TGCAGCGTGCGGGACAGCTACGAGCAGTACTTC
>-|TRBJ1-1|TRBV6-1|large
CASSQGYRTEAFF
TGTGCCAGCAGCCAGGGGTACCGCACTGAAGCTTTCTTT
>-|TRBJ2-7|TRBV7-2|-
CASSATGSYEQYF
TGTGCCAGCAGCGCGACAGGCTCCTACGAGCAGTACTTC
>TRBD2|TRBJ2-7|TRBV15|-
CATSGTGTSGMITYEQYF
TGTGCCACCAGCGGAACCGGGACTAGCGGGATGATTACCTACGAGCAGTACTTC
>-|TRBJ1-4|TRBV4-1|-
CASSQEGGSTNEKLFF
TGCGCCAGCAGCCAAGAGGGGGGTTCGACTAATGAAAAACTGTTTTTT
>TRBD2|TRBJ2-1|TRBV7-9|few
CASSQSRLAGDPSEQFF
TGTGCCAGCAGTCAATCCCGCCTAGCGGGAGACCCTAGTGAGCAGTTCTTC
>-|TRBJ2-1|TRBV7-2|-
CASSPATGFHEQFF
TGTGCCAGCAGTCCCGCTACAGGGTTCCATGAGCAGTTCTTC
>TRBD2|TRBJ2-1|TRBV5-4|-
CASSFLGGHNEQFF
TGTGCCAGCAGCTTTTTGGGAGGGCACAATGAGCAGTTCTTC
>-|TRBJ2-5|TRBV7-9|-
CASSLGGVGAFYF
TGTGCCAGCAGCTTAGGGGGCGTAGGGGCCTTTTACTTC
>TRBD2|TRBJ2-7|TRBV29-1|medium-sized
CSVATSGALLEQYF
TGCAGCGTCGCGACTAGCGGGGCCCTACTGGAGCAGTACTTC
>TRBD1|TRBJ2-7|TRBV29-1|-
CSVEDPGQGYEQYF
TGCAGCGTTGAAGATCCGGGACAGGGGTACGAGCAGTACTTC
>TRBD2|TRBJ2-2|TRBV19|few
CASRGLAGETGELFF
TGTGCCAGTAGAGGACTAGCGGGAGAAACCGGGGAGCTGTTTTTT
>TRBD1|TRBJ2-3|TRBV4-3|few
CASSQDWGQGADTQYF
TGCGCCAGCAGCCAAGATTGGGGACAGGGGGCAGATACGCAGTATTTT
>-|TRBJ2-7|TRBV7-9|-
CASSPIGLSYEQYF
TGTGCCAGCAGCCCGATTGGGCTTTCCTACGAGCAGTACTTC
>-|TRBJ1-2|TRBV6-1|-
CASSETHGYTF
TGTGCCAGCAGTGAAACTCATGGCTACACCTTC
>-|TRBJ1-2|TRBV7-9|-
CASSFPLNYGYTF
TGTGCCAGCAGCTTCCCCCTTAACTATGGCTACACCTTC
>-|TRBJ1-5|TRBV27|-
CASSLRQNQPQHF
TGTGCCAGCAGTTTACGACAGAATCAGCCCCAGCATTTT
>TRBD2|TRBJ2-7|TRBV9|once
CASNGGLGSYEQYF
TGTGCCAGCAACGGGGGACTAGGCTCCTACGAGCAGTACTTC
>-|TRBJ1-1|TRBV7-9|-
CASSLAWSEAFF
TGTGCCAGCAGCTTAGCTTGGAGTGAAGCTTTCTTT